A single sample is the source of the 17 T cell receptor beta chains below, sequenced in a study of T cell repertoires in cytomegalovirus infection. These receptors are not linked to any known antigen. From the reads, TCRdb called clonotypes with MiXCR, one entry per CDR3 protein. This table has approximately 910,000 distinct CDR3 sequences, 30% to 40% appearing once. Sample: cultured CD8+ T cells from PBMCs, taken from culture after CMV antigen stimulation. The source of these receptors is a human donor in good health (CMV status not recorded). Some clones in this sample may be carry-over from other donors' samples.

Points on this clonotype: One end of the junction is discordant with germline, which a read error may explain. J is TRBJ2-1 and V is TRBV7-9; D gene ambiguous. The CDR3 consists of 12 residues. Per the germline V gene, CDR1 is SEHNR and CDR2 is FQNEAQ (reference sequence). The CDR3, as DNA: TGTGTCAGCAGCTGGGGTGGGGATGAGCAGTTCTTC. Residues: CVSSWGGDEQFF.

This clonotype showed up just a few times. This rearrangement joins TRBV24-1 to TRBJ2-3; 15 positions agree with TRBD2. The CDR3 extends over 19 amino acids. CDR1 is KGHDR, CDR2 SFDVKD, per germline. The trim removed 1 base at V and 2 bases at J, leaving 6 bases unmatched. The CDR3 here is CATSDFQRTSGGATDTQYF. CDR3 nucleotides: TGTGCCACCAGTGATTTCCAACGGACTAGCGGGGGGGCCACAGATACGCAGTATTTT.

This clonotype was observed a handful of times. V is TRBV5-5 and J is TRBJ2-1; 9 bases align to TRBD1. Losses at the gene ends were 3 bases for V and 8 bases for J; bases not matched to a gene: 9. From germline, CDR1 is SGHKS and CDR2 YYEKEE (reference sequence). The length of the CDR3 is 15 residues. This CDR3 is CASSSWEGQGDEQFF. CDR3 sequence (DNA): TGTGCCAGCAGCTCGTGGGAGGGACAGGGTGATGAGCAGTTCTTC.

V is TRBV6-6 and J is TRBJ2-6; 9 nucleotides match TRBD1. The junction had 5 bases not matched to a gene; V was cut back by 4 bases and J by 4 bases. The germline V gene encodes CDR1 MNHNY and CDR2 SVGAGI (reference sequence). The CDR3 runs 16 residues. CDR3 sequence reads: CASSSQGALGANVLTF. DNA of the CDR3: TGTGCCAGCAGTTCACAGGGGGCGCTCGGGGCCAACGTCCTGACTTTC.

CDR3 DNA sequence: TGTGCTAGTGGTTGGATGACAGGGGCCACCGGGGAGCTGTTTTTT. Its protein product is CASGWMTGATGELFF. The gene calls are TRBV12-5 and TRBJ2-2; 8 positions agree with TRBD1. The CDR3 has 15 residues. Germline CDR1 LGHNT, CDR2 FRNRAP. After removal of 4 bases from V and 4 bases from J, the junction contained 5 bases not matched to a gene. Together with reference TRBV12-5 and TRBJ2-2, the CDR3 gives the full variable domain: DARVTQTPRHKVTEMGQEVTMRCQPILGHNTVFWYRQTMMQGLELLAYFRNRAPLDDSGMPKDRFSAEMPDATLATLKIQPSEPRDSAVYFCASGWMTGATGELFFGEGSRLTVL.

The chain employs TRBV7-6 and TRBJ2-5; D is ambiguous. The CDR3 has 15 amino acids. Trimming took off 0 bases at V and 3 bases at J, with 11 bases between the two ends. CDR1 is SGHVS, CDR2 FNYEAQ, per germline. CDR3 loop: CASSLARSVKETQYF. As DNA, the CDR3 is TGTGCCAGCAGCTTAGCGCGGTCAGTCAAAGAGACCCAGTACTTC.

This chain uses TRBV12-3 or TRBV12-4 with TRBJ2-2; either TRBD1 or TRBD2 may fit D (7 bases each). V was trimmed by 1 base and J by 6 bases, leaving 12 bases between them. This CDR3 is 15 amino acids long. In DNA, the CDR3 is TGTGCCAGCAGTTTAGAGGGGGCGGGGGCCGGGGAGCTGTTTTTT. It specifies CASSLEGAGAGELFF.

In this sample, this clonotype turned up a few times. The V call is TRBV6-1, the J call TRBJ1-3, with D maybe TRBD1 (5 bases). The CDR3 is made up of 15 amino acids. Per germline, CDR1 MNHNS and CDR2 SASEGT. Between the trimmed V and J ends, which lost 2 bases and 4 bases, there was a span of 12 bases. The CDR3 region is CASSEMGTEGNTIYF. The CDR3 DNA follows: TGTGCCAGCAGTGAAATGGGGACGGAGGGAAACACCATATATTTT.

This clonotype was observed a handful of times. V and J are TRBV6-5 and TRBJ2-3; 12 nucleotides agree with TRBD2. The germline V gene has CDR1 MNHEY and CDR2 SVGAGI. This CDR3 has 16 amino acids. Unmatched junction bases numbered 4, after V lost 2 bases and J lost 4 bases. The CDR3, as DNA: TGTGCCAGCAGTTACCCCGGGACTAGCGGGCCAGATACGCAGTATTTT. As protein: CASSYPGTSGPDTQYF.

This chain joins TRBV4-1 and TRBJ2-4, with D unclear. The CDR3 runs 14 residues. Trimming shortened V by 1 base and J by 7 bases, and 11 bases separated the two germline ends. Germline V CDR1 and CDR2: MGHRA, YSYEKL. The CDR3 region has the DNA TGCGCCAGCAGCCAAGGGGAAGGGCGGAACATTCAGTACTTC. It is translated as CASSQGEGRNIQYF.

The V call is TRBV29-1, the J call TRBJ2-2; possibly TRBD1 for D (5 bases). Germline assignment: CDR1 SQVTM and CDR2 ANQGSEA. V lost 7 bases and J lost 1, with 19 bases in between. The CDR3 length is 16 residues. CDR3 nucleotides: TGCAGCGGGGTCTCGGCAGGGATCGGGAACACCGGGGAGCTGTTTTTT. This codes for CSGVSAGIGNTGELFF.

This clonotype was recorded a few times. In DNA, the CDR3 is TGTGCCAGTAGTATCCCCTATGACAGTTTCGCTGAAGCTTTCTTT. It encodes CASSIPYDSFAEAFF. This chain uses TRBV19 with TRBJ1-1; tentatively, D is TRBD1 (5 bases). V was pared by 3 bases and J by 6 bases, with 17 bases between. CDR1 is LNHDA and CDR2 is SQIVND in the germline V gene (reference sequence). The CDR3 runs 15 residues. Combining the CDR3 with reference TRBV19 and TRBJ1-1 gives the whole variable domain DGGITQSPKYLFRKEGQNVTLSCEQNLNHDAMYWYRQDPGQGLRLIYYSQIVNDFQKGDIAEGYSVSREKKESFPLTVTSAQKNPTAFYLCASSIPYDSFAEAFFGQGTRLTVV.

A few counts support this clonotype. The chain recombines TRBV19 with TRBJ2-6, with a weak D call TRBD2 (5 bases). Trimming shortened V by 5 bases and J by 0 bases, and 20 bases separated the two germline ends. Germline V lookup: CDR1 LNHDA, CDR2 SQIVND (reference sequence). The CDR3 length is 19 residues. CDR3 region: CASSLACKVCSSGANVLTF. Written as DNA, the CDR3 is TGTGCCAGTAGTCTAGCCTGTAAGGTGTGCAGCTCTGGGGCCAACGTCCTGACTTTC.

This clonotype was seen a handful of times. Written as DNA, the CDR3 is TGTGCCAGTAGTCCTACCTTTTCTGGGGCCAACGTCCTGACTTTC. As protein: CASSPTFSGANVLTF. The chain has TRBV19 and TRBJ2-6, with D hard to call. CDR1 and CDR2 from the germline V gene are LNHDA and SQIVND (reference sequence). This CDR3 has 15 amino acids. The germline V and J ends were trimmed by 5 bases and 1 base, with 9 bases remaining between them.

The chain's CDR3 is CASSQEVAGDEQYF. CDR3 in DNA: TGTGCCAGCAGCCAAGAGGTAGCAGGCGACGAGCAGTACTTC. J is TRBJ2-7 and V is TRBV14; D unclear. Trimming took 0 bases from V and 5 from J, leaving 11 bases between them. The CDR3 length is 14 residues. Germline CDR1 and CDR2: SGHDN and FVKESK.

This clonotype was seen more than once but under ten times. V is TRBV2 and J is TRBJ1-2; D remains unclear. The CDR3 spans 14 residues. Germline V CDR1 and CDR2: SNHLY, FYNNEI. V lost 1 base and J lost 0, with 6 bases in between. The chain's CDR3 is CASSEGRSNYGYTF. Written as DNA, the CDR3 is TGTGCCAGCAGTGAAGGCCGTTCTAACTATGGCTACACCTTC.

The CDR3 DNA is TGCAGTGCTAGCGATCGGGGTGTCGCGGGCACAGATACGCAGTATTTT. It specifies CSASDRGVAGTDTQYF. The genes are TRBV20-1 and TRBJ2-3; D is possibly TRBD2 (5 bases). Germline V gives CDR1 DFQATT, CDR2 SNEGSKA (reference sequence). This CDR3 has 16 amino acids. V was cut by 3 bases and J by 1 base, with 17 bases left in between.